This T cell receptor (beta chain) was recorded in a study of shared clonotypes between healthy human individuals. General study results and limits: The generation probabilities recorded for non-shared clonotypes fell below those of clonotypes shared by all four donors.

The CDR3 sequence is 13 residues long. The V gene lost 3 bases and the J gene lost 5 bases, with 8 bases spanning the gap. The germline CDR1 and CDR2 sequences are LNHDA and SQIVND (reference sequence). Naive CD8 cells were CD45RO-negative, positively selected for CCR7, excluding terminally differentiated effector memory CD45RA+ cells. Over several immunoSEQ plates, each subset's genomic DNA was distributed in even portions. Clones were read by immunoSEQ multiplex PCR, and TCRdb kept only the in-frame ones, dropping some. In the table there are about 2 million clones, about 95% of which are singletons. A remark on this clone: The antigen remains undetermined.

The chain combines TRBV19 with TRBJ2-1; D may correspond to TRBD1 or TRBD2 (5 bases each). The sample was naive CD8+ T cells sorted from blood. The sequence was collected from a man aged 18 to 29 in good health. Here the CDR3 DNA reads TGTGCCAGTAGTATTTCGGGGCACAATGAGCAGTTCTTC. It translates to CASSISGHNEQFF.